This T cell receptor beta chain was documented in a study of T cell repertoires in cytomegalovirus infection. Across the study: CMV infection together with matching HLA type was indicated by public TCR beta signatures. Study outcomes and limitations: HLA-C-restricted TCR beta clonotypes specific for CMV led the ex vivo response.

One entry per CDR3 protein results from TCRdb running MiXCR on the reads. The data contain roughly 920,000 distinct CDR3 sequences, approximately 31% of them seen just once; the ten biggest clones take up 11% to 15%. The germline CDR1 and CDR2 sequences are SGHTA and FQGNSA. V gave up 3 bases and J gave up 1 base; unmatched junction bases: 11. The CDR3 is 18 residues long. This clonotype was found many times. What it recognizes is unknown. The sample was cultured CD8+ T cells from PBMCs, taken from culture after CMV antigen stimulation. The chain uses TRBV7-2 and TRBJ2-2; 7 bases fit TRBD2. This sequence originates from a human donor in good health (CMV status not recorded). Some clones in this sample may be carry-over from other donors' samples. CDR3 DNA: TGTGCCAGCAGCTTCGGGCCCCTGCGGGGGATGAACACCGGGGAGCTGTTTTTT. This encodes CASSFGPLRGMNTGELFF. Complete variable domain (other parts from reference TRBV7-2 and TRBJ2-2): GAGVSQSPSNKVTEKGKDVELRCDPISGHTALYWYRQSLGQGLEFLIYFQGNSAPDKSGLPSDRFSAERTGGSVSTLTIQRTQQEDSAVYLCASSFGPLRGMNTGELFFGEGSRLTVL.